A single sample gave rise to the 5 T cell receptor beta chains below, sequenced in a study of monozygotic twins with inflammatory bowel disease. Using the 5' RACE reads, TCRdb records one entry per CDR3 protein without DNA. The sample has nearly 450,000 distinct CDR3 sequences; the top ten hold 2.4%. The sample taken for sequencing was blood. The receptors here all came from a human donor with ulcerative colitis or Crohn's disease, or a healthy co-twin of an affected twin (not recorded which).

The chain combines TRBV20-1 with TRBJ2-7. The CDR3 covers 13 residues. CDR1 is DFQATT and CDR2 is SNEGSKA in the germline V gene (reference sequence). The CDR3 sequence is CSASGGASYEQYF.

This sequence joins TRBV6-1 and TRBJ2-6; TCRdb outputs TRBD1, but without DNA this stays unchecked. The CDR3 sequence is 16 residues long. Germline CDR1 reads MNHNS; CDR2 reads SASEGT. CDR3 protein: CASSEVSGTGANVLTF.

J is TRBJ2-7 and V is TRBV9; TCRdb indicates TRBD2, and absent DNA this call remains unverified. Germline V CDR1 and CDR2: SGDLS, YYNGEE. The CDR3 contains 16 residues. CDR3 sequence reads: CASSTTGSSGSYEQYF. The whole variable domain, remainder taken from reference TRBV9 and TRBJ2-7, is DSGVTQTPKHLITATGQRVTLRCSPRSGDLSVYWYQQSLDQGLQFLIQYYNGEERAKGNILERFSAQQFPDLHSELNLSSLELGDSALYFCASSTTGSSGSYEQYFGPGTRLTVT.

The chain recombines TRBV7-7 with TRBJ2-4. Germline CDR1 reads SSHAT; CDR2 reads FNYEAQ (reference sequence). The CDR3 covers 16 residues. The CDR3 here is CASSFEGFQAKNIQYF. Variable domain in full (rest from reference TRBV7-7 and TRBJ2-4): GAGVSQSPRYKVTKRGQDVTLRCDPISSHATLYWYQQALGQGPEFLTYFNYEAQPDKSGLPSDRFSAERPEGSISTLTIQRTEQRDSAMYRCASSFEGFQAKNIQYFGAGTRLSVL.

CDR3 sequence reads: CASSQPGLVVYF. The chain links TRBV3-1 to TRBJ2-4; TCRdb designates TRBD2, a call that cannot be tested without DNA. CDR1 and CDR2 (germline): LGHDT, YNNKEL (reference sequence). The CDR3 is made up of 12 amino acids.